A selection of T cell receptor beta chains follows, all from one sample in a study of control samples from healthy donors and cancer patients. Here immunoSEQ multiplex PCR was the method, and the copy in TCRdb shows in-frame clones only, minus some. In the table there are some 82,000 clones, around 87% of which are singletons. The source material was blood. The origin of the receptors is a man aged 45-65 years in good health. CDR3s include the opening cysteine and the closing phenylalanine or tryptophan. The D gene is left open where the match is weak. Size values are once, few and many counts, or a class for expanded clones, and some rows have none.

CASSSDRGFGSPLHF TGTGCCAGCAGCTCGGACAGGGGTTTCGGTTCACCCCTCCACTTT TRBD1 once TRBJ1-6 TRBV7-3
CASSLGFFRNTIYF TGTGCCAGCAGCTTGGGATTCTTCCGAAACACCATATATTTT NA NA TRBJ1-3 TRBV5-5
CASSPPGSETQYF TGCGCCAGCAGCCCCCCCGGGTCTGAGACCCAGTACTTC NA NA TRBJ2-5 TRBV5-1
CASSWVTEETQYF TGTGCCAGCAGCTGGGTGACAGAAGAGACCCAGTACTTC NA NA TRBJ2-5 TRBV5-4
CASSLSLNTEAFF TGTGCCAGCAGCTTAAGTTTGAACACTGAAGCTTTCTTT NA NA TRBJ1-1 TRBV7-8
CASSLGGFSNQPQHF TGTGCCAGCAGTTTAGGGGGGTTTAGCAATCAGCCCCAGCATTTT NA once TRBJ1-5 TRBV28
CASSLSGANTIYF TGTGCCAGCAGCTTATCAGGGGCGAACACCATATATTTT NA NA TRBJ1-3 TRBV7-2
CASSFGSGSYTDTQYF TGCGCCAGCAGCTTTGGTAGCGGGAGTTACACAGATACGCAGTATTTT TRBD2 NA TRBJ2-3 TRBV5-1
CASSRTSGPDTQYF TGTGCCAGCAGCCGGACTAGCGGGCCAGATACGCAGTATTTT TRBD2 NA TRBJ2-3 TRBV5-4
CASTTGGLEDTQYF TGCGCCAGCACCACGGGGGGGCTGGAAGATACGCAGTATTTT TRBD2 NA TRBJ2-3 TRBV5-1
CASSKHNSADTEAFF TGTGCCAGCAGCAAACATAATTCGGCCGACACTGAAGCTTTCTTT NA NA TRBJ1-1 TRBV21-1
CASSLSSGEAFF TGTGCCAGCAGTTTATCGTCCGGGGAGGCGTTCTTC NA NA TRBJ2-1 TRBV27
CATSERRDTQYF TGTGCCACCAGTGAAAGGCGAGATACGCAGTATTTT NA few TRBJ2-3 TRBV24-1
CAGSEGTGQPQHF TGTGCCGGTAGCGAGGGTACAGGTCAGCCCCAGCATTTT NA few TRBJ1-5 TRBV7-9
CASSQSFAVRWGETQYF TGTGCCAGCAGCCAGTCTTTCGCAGTCAGGTGGGGAGAGACCCAGTACTTC NA once TRBJ2-5 TRBV14
CASSDSVGSSYNEQFF TGTGCCAGCAGTGACTCAGTGGGTAGCTCCTACAATGAGCAGTTCTTC NA NA TRBJ2-1 TRBV6-4
CASSAGFTTGELFF TGTGCCAGCAGTGCGGGGTTTACGACCGGGGAGCTGTTTTTT NA NA TRBJ2-2 TRBV27
CASSSGQGGRETQYF TGTGCCAGCTCATCCGGACAGGGCGGCCGGGAGACCCAGTACTTC TRBD1 NA TRBJ2-5 TRBV18
CASSQDPGGTGNTIYF TGTGCCAGCAGCCAAGATCCGGGGGGCACTGGAAACACCATATATTTT NA once TRBJ1-3 TRBV4-2
CASSRTVNTEAFF TGTGCCAGTAGTAGGACGGTGAACACTGAAGCTTTCTTT NA NA TRBJ1-1 TRBV19
CATSRGPVYSGANVLTF TGTGCCACCAGCAGAGGGCCAGTCTACTCTGGGGCCAACGTCCTGACTTTC NA NA TRBJ2-6 TRBV15
CASSFGGNQPQHF TGTGCCAGCAGCTTTGGAGGGAATCAGCCCCAGCATTTT NA NA TRBJ1-5 TRBV7-2
CASMTGGGEQFF TGTGCCAGCATGACTGGGGGTGGGGAGCAGTTCTTC NA NA TRBJ2-1 TRBV6-5
CATRLAGDTDTQYF TGTGCCACTAGACTAGCGGGGGACACAGATACGCAGTATTTT TRBD2 NA TRBJ2-3 TRBV19
CASTPGKERDGYTF TGTGCCAGCACTCCCGGGAAGGAAAGAGATGGCTACACCTTC NA NA TRBJ1-2 TRBV5-4
CASSQVPQGQPQHF TGTGCCAGCAGCCAAGTGCCGCAGGGGCAGCCCCAGCATTTT NA NA TRBJ1-5 TRBV3-1/TRBV3-2
CASAGWDEKLFF TGTGCCAGCGCTGGTTGGGATGAAAAACTGTTTTTT NA NA TRBJ1-4 TRBV7-9
CASSPLGGRDEQYF TGTGCCAGCAGCCCCCTGGGGGGCAGGGACGAGCAGTACTTC NA NA TRBJ2-7 TRBV7-9
CASRAPGTSGITDTQYF TGTGCCAGCAGAGCCCCCGGGACTAGCGGGATTACAGATACGCAGTATTTT TRBD2 NA TRBJ2-3 TRBV28
CATNPPDYGYTF TGTGCCACAAATCCTCCGGACTATGGCTACACCTTC NA NA TRBJ1-2 TRBV28
CASTLGGGSTEAFF TGTGCCAGCACCCTAGGAGGCGGGAGCACTGAAGCTTTCTTT NA NA TRBJ1-1 TRBV7-2
CASSSPGLAGGNTGELFF TGTGCCAGCAGCTCCCCCGGGCTAGCGGGAGGGAATACCGGGGAGCTGTTTTTT TRBD2 NA TRBJ2-2 TRBV4-2
CASRWDPNYGYTF TGCGCCAGCAGATGGGACCCTAACTATGGCTACACCTTC NA NA TRBJ1-2 TRBV5-1
CASRRGRGNEKLFF TGTGCCAGCAGGCGAGGGAGGGGTAATGAAAAACTGTTTTTT NA NA TRBJ1-4 TRBV12-1
CASSPSFSSRNTGELFF TGTGCCAGCAGTCCCTCTTTTTCGTCACGGAACACCGGGGAGCTGTTTTTT NA NA TRBJ2-2 TRBV3-1/TRBV3-2
CASSLGWGRSEAFF TGTGCCAGCAGCTTAGGGTGGGGGCGATCTGAAGCTTTCTTT NA NA TRBJ1-1 TRBV7-8
CASTRGQGGYDAMNEQFF TGCGCCAGCACCAGGGGACAGGGAGGGTATGACGCTATGAATGAGCAGTTCTTC TRBD1 NA TRBJ2-1 TRBV5-1
CASSWDRPIYNYGYTF TGCGCCAGCAGCTGGGACAGGCCCATATATAACTATGGCTACACCTTC TRBD1 NA TRBJ1-2 TRBV5-1
CASSPGLSRGYTF TGTGCCAGCAGTCCGGGCCTATCGAGAGGCTACACCTTC NA NA TRBJ1-2 TRBV6-5
CASTVAGFNNSPLHF TGTGCCAGCACTGTGGCGGGGTTCAATAATTCACCCCTCCACTTT NA NA TRBJ1-6 TRBV28
CASSMGQLNTEAFF TGTGCCAGCAGTATGGGACAATTGAACACTGAAGCTTTCTTT NA NA TRBJ1-1 TRBV5-4
CASSLDMNTEAFF TGTGCCAGCAGCTTGGACATGAACACTGAAGCTTTCTTT NA NA TRBJ1-1 TRBV5-8
CASSQVALAGYEQYF TGTGCCAGCAGCCAAGTTGCACTCGCAGGGTACGAGCAGTACTTC NA NA TRBJ2-7 TRBV4-2
CAWMALMVDRAREQYF TGTGCCTGGATGGCCTTGATGGTGGACAGGGCGAGGGAGCAGTACTTC TRBD1 few TRBJ2-7 TRBV30
CASSGLAGVNEQFF TGTGCCAGCAGCGGGCTAGCGGGAGTCAATGAGCAGTTCTTC TRBD2 NA TRBJ2-1 TRBV7-9